The 9 T cell receptor beta chains given below trace back to one sample, sequenced in a study of T cells in localized non-small cell lung cancer. Sequencing used immunoSEQ multiplex PCR; TCRdb keeps in-frame clones, though not all of them. The data hold about 53,000 clones, with 80% to 85% observed a single time. The sequences come from peripheral blood mononuclear cells, collected before any cancer treatment. The receptors derive from a man aged 35 to 69 with stage III lung adenocarcinoma.

This clone was detected only once. The rearrangement joins TRBV7-9 to TRBJ2-3; possible D gene TRBD2, 6 bases. The CDR3 loop spans 16 amino acids. CDR1 is SEHNR and CDR2 is FQNEAQ in the germline V gene (reference sequence). V shed 1 base and J shed 1 base, with 12 bases lying between them. The CDR3 DNA reads as TGTGCCAGCAGCTTAGGCGGCGGGGAAGGCACAGATACGCAGTATTTT. This gives the protein CASSLGGGEGTDTQYF.

V gene TRBV7-2 combines with J gene TRBJ1-1, with 9 bases matching TRBD1. Trimming took 5 bases from V and 5 from J; bases not matched to a gene: 3. CDR1 is SGHTA, CDR2 FQGNSA, per germline. CDR3 length: 13 amino acids. CDR3 bases: TGTGCCAGCAGCCGACAGGGGGATACTGAAGCTTTCTTT. Its translation: CASSRQGDTEAFF.

The chain has TRBV30 and TRBJ1-2, with unresolved D. This CDR3 spans 14 amino acids. The germline CDR1 and CDR2 sequences are GTSNPN and SVGIG (reference sequence). V dropped 2 bases and J dropped 4 bases, with 14 bases sitting between them. The CDR3 loop is CAWSRTPESYGYTF. The CDR3 region has the DNA TGTGCCTGGAGTCGCACCCCAGAGAGCTATGGCTACACCTTC.

This clone was found once. This chain connects TRBV19 to TRBJ2-3; D is ambiguous. CDR3 size: 15 residues. Germline loops: CDR1 LNHDA, CDR2 SQIVND (reference sequence). V lost 4 bases and J lost 5, with 16 bases in between. The CDR3 DNA is TGTGCCAGTAGTAACCGGGCCCCAGGTTTAGATACGCAGTATTTT. Residues: CASSNRAPGLDTQYF.

V is TRBV19 and J is TRBJ2-7; 8 bases are shared with TRBD2. The J segment lost 4 bases and the V segment lost 3 bases, leaving 5 bases of the junction unmatched. CDR1 is LNHDA, CDR2 SQIVND, per germline (reference sequence). The CDR3 is 14 residues long. The CDR3 DNA is TGTGCCAGTAGTATCCTCGGGGGGGAATACGAGCAGTACTTC. Its translation is CASSILGGEYEQYF.

V usage is TRBV6-5 and J usage is TRBJ1-2, with 8 positions matching TRBD1. Germline V gives CDR1 MNHEY, CDR2 SVGAGI. This CDR3 contains 15 residues. The ends lost 5 bases at V and 3 bases at J; junction bases unmatched: 8. The CDR3 loop is CASSPSDRGHYGYTF. Written as DNA, the CDR3 is TGTGCCAGCAGTCCATCCGACAGGGGTCACTATGGCTACACCTTC.

The chain links TRBV29-1 to TRBJ2-7; 7 positions agree with TRBD1. The ends lost 0 bases at V and 4 bases at J; junction bases unmatched: 9. The CDR3 contains 15 residues. The germline V gene encodes CDR1 SQVTM and CDR2 ANQGSEA. The CDR3 DNA reads TGCAGCGTTGAAGAGACCGGGACAGCGATTTACGAGCAGTACTTC. This translates into CSVEETGTAIYEQYF.

This clone was counted once. The chain joins TRBV7-2 to TRBJ2-5; 7 bases agree with TRBD2. V lost 0 bases to trimming and J lost 2 bases; unmatched junction nucleotides: 6. Germline CDR1 reads SGHTA; CDR2 reads FQGNSA. This CDR3 has 16 residues. CDR3 loop: CASSLAPRGVQETQYF. CDR3 nucleotide sequence: TGTGCCAGCAGCTTAGCGCCCCGGGGGGTTCAAGAGACCCAGTACTTC.

CDR3 DNA: TGTGCCAGCAGCGCCATTAGGGGACTAGCGGAGAGGATTGAGCAGTTCTTC. Encoded protein: CASSAIRGLAERIEQFF. V and J are TRBV7-2 and TRBJ2-1, with 11 bases that match TRBD2. The length of the CDR3 is 17 residues. The V and J ends lost 5 bases and 9 bases, in that order; junction bases with no gene match: 15. The germline V gene has CDR1 SGHTA and CDR2 FQGNSA.